A single T cell receptor (beta chain) is shown here with its context. Its antigen remains unknown. These data are taken from a study of T cell responses to AZD1222 COVID-19 vaccine. Study-wide context: Recipients boosted at about 4 weeks or about 12 weeks are pooled.

Whole-study findings and limits: Clonal diversity was possibly underestimated; the donors were predominantly white British and more often female. There were vaccine-associated CD4 TCRs across spike, dominant at 160-218 and 743-854.

Some clones are missing from TCRdb's copy, which holds only in-frame ones; the method was immunoSEQ multiplex PCR. Of some 100,000 clones detected, roughly 88% appear once; the ten largest clones hold roughly a sixth. Sample: peripheral blood, taken on day 0 of AZD1222 vaccination. This clonotype was obtained from an adult in good health.

The CDR3 loop is CASSFGGFTEAFF. DNA for the CDR3: TGTGCCAGCAGTTTTGGGGGCTTCACTGAAGCTTTCTTT. The chain is built from TRBV27 and TRBJ1-1, with D tentatively TRBD1 (6 bases). V was pared by 3 bases and J by 4 bases, with 9 bases between. The CDR3 covers 13 residues. From germline, CDR1 is MNHEY and CDR2 SMNVEV (reference sequence).